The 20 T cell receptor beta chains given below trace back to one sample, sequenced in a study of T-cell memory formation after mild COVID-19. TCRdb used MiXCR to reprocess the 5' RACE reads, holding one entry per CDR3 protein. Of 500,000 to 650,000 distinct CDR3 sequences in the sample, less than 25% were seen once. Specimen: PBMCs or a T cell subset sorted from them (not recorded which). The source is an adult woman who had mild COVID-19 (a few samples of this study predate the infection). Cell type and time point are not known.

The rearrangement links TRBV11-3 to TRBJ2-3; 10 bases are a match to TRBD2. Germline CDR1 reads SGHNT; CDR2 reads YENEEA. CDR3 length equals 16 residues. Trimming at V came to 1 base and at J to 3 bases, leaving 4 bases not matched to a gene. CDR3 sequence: CASSLGAGGPTDTQYF. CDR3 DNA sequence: TGTGCCAGCAGCTTAGGAGCGGGAGGGCCTACAGATACGCAGTATTTT. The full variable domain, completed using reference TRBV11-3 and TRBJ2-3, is EAGVVQSPRYKIIEKKQPVAFWCNPISGHNTLYWYLQNLGQGPELLIRYENEEAVDDSQLPKDRFSAERLKGVDSTLKIQPAELGDSAVYLCASSLGAGGPTDTQYFGPGTRLTVL.

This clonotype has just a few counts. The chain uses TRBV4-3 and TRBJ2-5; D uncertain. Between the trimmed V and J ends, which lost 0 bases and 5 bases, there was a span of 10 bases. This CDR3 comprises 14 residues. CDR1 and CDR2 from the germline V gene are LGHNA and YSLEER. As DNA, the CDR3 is TGCGCCAGCAGCCAAGATCGGTGGGTGGAGACCCAGTACTTC. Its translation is CASSQDRWVETQYF.

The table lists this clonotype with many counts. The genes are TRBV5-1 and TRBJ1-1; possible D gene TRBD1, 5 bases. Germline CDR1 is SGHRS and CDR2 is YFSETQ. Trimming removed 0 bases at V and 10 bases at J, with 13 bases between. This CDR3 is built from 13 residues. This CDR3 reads CASSLGQGIGAFF. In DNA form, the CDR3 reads TGCGCCAGCAGCTTGGGCCAGGGTATTGGAGCTTTCTTT.

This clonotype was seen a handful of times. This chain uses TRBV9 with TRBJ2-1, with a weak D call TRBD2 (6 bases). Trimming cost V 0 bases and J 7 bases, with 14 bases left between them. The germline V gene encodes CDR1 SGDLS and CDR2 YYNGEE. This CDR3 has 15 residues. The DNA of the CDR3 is TGTGCCAGCAGCGTAGGCCTAGCGCCGGAAAATGAGCAGTTCTTC. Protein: CASSVGLAPENEQFF. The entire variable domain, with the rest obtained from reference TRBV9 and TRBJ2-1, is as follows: DSGVTQTPKHLITATGQRVTLRCSPRSGDLSVYWYQQSLDQGLQFLIQYYNGEERAKGNILERFSAQQFPDLHSELNLSSLELGDSALYFCASSVGLAPENEQFFGPGTRLTVL.

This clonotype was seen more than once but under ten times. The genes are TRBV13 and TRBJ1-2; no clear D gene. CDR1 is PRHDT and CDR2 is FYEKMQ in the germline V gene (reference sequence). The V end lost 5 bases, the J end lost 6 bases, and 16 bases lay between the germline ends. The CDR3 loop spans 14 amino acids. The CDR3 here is CASSPPFWRDGYTF. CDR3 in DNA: TGTGCCAGCAGCCCTCCATTCTGGCGGGATGGCTACACCTTC.

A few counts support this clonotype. In DNA, the CDR3 is TGCGCCAGCAGCACGGAGCGGGGGCACTTCTACGAGCAGTACTTC. This encodes CASSTERGHFYEQYF. The V and J genes are TRBV5-1 and TRBJ2-7, with 8 bases aligning to TRBD2. The CDR3 has 15 residues. V trimming: 4 bases; J trimming: 3 bases; junction bases outside the gene matches: 9. The germline CDR1 and CDR2 sequences are SGHRS and YFSETQ.

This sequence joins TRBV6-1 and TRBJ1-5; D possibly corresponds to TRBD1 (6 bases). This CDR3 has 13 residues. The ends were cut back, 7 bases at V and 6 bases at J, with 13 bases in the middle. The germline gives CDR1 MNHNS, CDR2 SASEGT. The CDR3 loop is CASMGAGGQPQHF. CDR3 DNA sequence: TGTGCCAGCATGGGGGCCGGAGGTCAGCCCCAGCATTTT.

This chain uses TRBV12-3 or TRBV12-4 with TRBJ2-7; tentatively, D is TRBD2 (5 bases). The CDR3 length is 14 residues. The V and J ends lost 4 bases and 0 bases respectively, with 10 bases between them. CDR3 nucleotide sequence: TGTGCCAGCAGTTCCGGGGTCAGCTCCTACGAGCAGTACTTC. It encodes CASSSGVSSYEQYF.

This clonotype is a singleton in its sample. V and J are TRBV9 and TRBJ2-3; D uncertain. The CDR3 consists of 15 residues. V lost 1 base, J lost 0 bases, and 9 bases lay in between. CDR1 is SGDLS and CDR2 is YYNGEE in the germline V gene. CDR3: CASSVYSSSTDTQYF. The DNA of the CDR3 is TGTGCCAGCAGCGTATACTCGTCTAGCACAGATACGCAGTATTTT.

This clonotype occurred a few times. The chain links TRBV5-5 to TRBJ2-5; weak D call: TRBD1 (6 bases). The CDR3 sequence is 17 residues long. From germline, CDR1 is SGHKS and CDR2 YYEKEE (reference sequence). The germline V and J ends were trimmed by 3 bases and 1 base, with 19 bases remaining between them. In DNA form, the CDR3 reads TGTGCCAGCAGCTGGCGGAACAGGGTGAGGGGCCAAGAGACCCAGTACTTC. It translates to CASSWRNRVRGQETQYF.

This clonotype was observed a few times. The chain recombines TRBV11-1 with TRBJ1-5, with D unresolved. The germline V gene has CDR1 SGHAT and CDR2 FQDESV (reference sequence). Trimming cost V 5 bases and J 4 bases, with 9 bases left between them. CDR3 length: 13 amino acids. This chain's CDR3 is CASSPLPNQPQHF. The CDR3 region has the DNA TGTGCCAGCAGCCCCCTTCCAAATCAGCCCCAGCATTTT.

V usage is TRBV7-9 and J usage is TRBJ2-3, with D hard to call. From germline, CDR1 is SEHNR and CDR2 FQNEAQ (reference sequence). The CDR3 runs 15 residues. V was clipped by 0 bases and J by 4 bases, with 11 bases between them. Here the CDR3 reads CASSLASSRADTQYF. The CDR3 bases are TGTGCCAGCAGCTTAGCCTCTTCTAGAGCAGATACGCAGTATTTT.

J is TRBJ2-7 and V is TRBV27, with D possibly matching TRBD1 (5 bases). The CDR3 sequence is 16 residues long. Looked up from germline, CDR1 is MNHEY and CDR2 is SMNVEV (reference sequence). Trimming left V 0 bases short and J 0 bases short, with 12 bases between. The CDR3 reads CASSLSFGHFSYEQYF. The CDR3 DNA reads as TGTGCCAGCAGTTTATCCTTCGGACACTTCTCCTACGAGCAGTACTTC.

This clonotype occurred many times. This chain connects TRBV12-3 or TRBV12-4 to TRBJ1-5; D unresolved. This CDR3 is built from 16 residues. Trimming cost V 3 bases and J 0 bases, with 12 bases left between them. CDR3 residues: CASSFRWVDSNQPQHF. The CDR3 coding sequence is TGTGCCAGCAGTTTTAGATGGGTTGATAGCAATCAGCCCCAGCATTTT.

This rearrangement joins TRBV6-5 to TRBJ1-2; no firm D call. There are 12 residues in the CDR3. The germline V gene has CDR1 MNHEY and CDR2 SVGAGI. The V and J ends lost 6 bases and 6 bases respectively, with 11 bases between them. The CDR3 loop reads CASRPNRDGYTF. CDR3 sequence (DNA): TGTGCCAGCAGACCGAATAGGGATGGCTACACCTTC.

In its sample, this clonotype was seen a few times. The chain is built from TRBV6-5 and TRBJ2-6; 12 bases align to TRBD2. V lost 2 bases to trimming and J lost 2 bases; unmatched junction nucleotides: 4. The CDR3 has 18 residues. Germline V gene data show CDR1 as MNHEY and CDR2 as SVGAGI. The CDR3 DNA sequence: TGTGCCAGCAGTTACCTAGCGGGAGGGTTAGCTGGGGCCAACGTCCTGACTTTC. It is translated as CASSYLAGGLAGANVLTF.

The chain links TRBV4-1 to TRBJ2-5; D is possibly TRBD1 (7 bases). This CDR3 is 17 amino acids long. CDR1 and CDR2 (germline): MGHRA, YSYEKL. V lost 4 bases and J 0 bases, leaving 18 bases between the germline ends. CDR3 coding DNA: TGCGCCAGCAGCCTCAGGGGGGACAGCTCGTACCAAGAGACCCAGTACTTC. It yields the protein CASSLRGDSSYQETQYF.

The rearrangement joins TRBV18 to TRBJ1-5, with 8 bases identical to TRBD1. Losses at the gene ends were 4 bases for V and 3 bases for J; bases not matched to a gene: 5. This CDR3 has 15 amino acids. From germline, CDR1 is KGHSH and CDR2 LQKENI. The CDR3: CASSQTGVTNQPQHF. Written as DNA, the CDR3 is TGTGCCAGCTCACAGACAGGGGTGACCAATCAGCCCCAGCATTTT.

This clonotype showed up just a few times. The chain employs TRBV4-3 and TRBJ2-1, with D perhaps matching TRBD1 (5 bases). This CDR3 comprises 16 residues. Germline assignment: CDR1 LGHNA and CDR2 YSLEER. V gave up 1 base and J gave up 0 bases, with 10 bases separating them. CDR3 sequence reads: CASSQGPDSSYNEQFF. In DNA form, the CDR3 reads TGCGCCAGCAGCCAAGGGCCCGACAGCTCCTACAATGAGCAGTTCTTC.

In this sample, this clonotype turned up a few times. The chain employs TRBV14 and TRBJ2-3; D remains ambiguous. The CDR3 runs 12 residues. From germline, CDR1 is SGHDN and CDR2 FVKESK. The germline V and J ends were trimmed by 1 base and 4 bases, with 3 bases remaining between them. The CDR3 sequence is CASSQAADTQYF. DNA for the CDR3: TGTGCCAGCAGCCAAGCAGCAGATACGCAGTATTTT. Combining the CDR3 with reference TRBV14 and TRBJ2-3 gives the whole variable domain EAGVTQFPSHSVIEKGQTVTLRCDPISGHDNLYWYRRVMGKEIKFLLHFVKESKQDESGMPNNRFLAERTGGTYSTLKVQPAELEDSGVYFCASSQAADTQYFGPGTRLTVL.